The present T cell receptor beta chain was sequenced within a study of blood T cell repertoires in COVID-19. The wider study: T cells, B-cell-depleted T cells, or PBMCs supplied cDNA or gDNA.

Trimming took off 0 bases at V and 5 bases at J, with 13 bases between the two ends. CDR1 is SGHAT, CDR2 FQNNGV, per germline. The CDR3 is made up of 15 amino acids. Produced via immunoSEQ multiplex PCR; TCRdb's table is partial and in-frame only. In the table there are approximately 60,000 clones, roughly 85% of which are singletons. This sequence originates from a human donor in a cohort sampled during active COVID-19. Sample: peripheral blood. This chain links TRBV11-2 with TRBJ1-2, with D possibly matching TRBD1 (5 bases). CDR3 amino acids: CASSLDRGAGYGYTF. The CDR3 region has the DNA TGTGCCAGCAGCTTAGATAGGGGAGCGGGGTATGGCTACACCTTC. Based on the CDR3 plus reference TRBV11-2 and TRBJ1-2, the full variable domain is EAGVAQSPRYKIIEKRQSVAFWCNPISGHATLYWYQQILGQGPKLLIQFQNNGVVDDSQLPKDRFSAERLKGVDSTLKIQPAKLEDSAVYLCASSLDRGAGYGYTFGSGTRLTVV.